Reported below is one TCR beta chain. Its antigen is not known. The CDR3 spans 14 residues. Germline CDR1 is LGHDT and CDR2 is YNNKEL (reference sequence). Between the trimmed V and J ends, which lost 5 bases and 6 bases, there was a span of 15 bases. The data belong to a study of T cell responses to AZD1222 COVID-19 vaccine. Study results and caveats: Targets within unmutated variant regions were reportedly found for nearly half of spike-specific TCRs. Donors, mostly white British, included more females; clonal diversity was possibly underestimated.

Sequencing used immunoSEQ multiplex PCR; TCRdb keeps in-frame clones, though not all of them. Of tens of thousands of clones listed, approximately 86% are singletons. V usage is TRBV3-1 (or the pseudogene TRBV3-2) and J usage is TRBJ2-3; possibly TRBD2 for D (6 bases). This sequence originates from an adult in good health. The specimen was peripheral blood, collected on day 0 of MenACWY control vaccination. As DNA, the CDR3 is TGTGCCAGCAGCTCACGCGGGGTACGGGATACGCAGTATTTT. It translates to CASSSRGVRDTQYF.